The sequence of this TCR beta chain was determined in a study of blood T cell repertoires in COVID-19. Overall study context: Some COVID-19 samples were acute and others convalescent; all came from the United States, Italy and Spain.

CDR1 KGHDR and CDR2 SFDVKD come from the germline V gene. The J segment lost 2 bases and the V segment lost 4 bases, leaving 4 bases of the junction unmatched. The CDR3 runs 16 residues. Cohorts were determined from participant-reported clinical history. All recovered Cohort 3 donors got two negative PCRs, got clearance, or saw symptom resolution. Per the original data handling: Estimated nucleated cell counts came from reference gene primer amplification. Clones were read by immunoSEQ multiplex PCR, and TCRdb kept only the in-frame ones, dropping some. D and trimming come from the DNA, and the V and J calls and clone size come from that table. The sample includes around 330,000 clones, 89% of them seen just once.

The sequencing input was PBMCs or T cells enriched from blood (not recorded which). The TCR was taken from a man aged 55 to 70 who had recovered from COVID-19. V is TRBV24-1 and J is TRBJ2-6; 7 nucleotides agree with TRBD2. CDR3 sequence reads: CATSDQGLAGANVLTF. CDR3 sequence (DNA): TGTGCCACCAGTGACCAAGGACTAGCTGGGGCCAACGTCCTGACTTTC.